This is a list of T cell receptor beta chains from one sample in a study of cytomegalovirus exposure and HLA in healthy donors. The repertoire was sequenced with immunoSEQ multiplex PCR; TCRdb's copy has only in-frame clones and lacks some. The sample table includes some 70,000 clones. Sequenced input: PBMCs. These receptor sequences come from a boy aged 5-17 years in good health and CMV-seronegative. The CDR3 runs from the conserved cysteine through the conserved F or W. The D gene is left open where the match is weak.

>.|TRBJ2-1|TRBV19
TGTGCCAGTGCGTATGGATCGCGGAGCTCCTACAATGAGCAGTTCTTC
CASAYGSRSSYNEQFF
>TRBD1|TRBJ2-1|TRBV19
TGTGCCAGTAGTAACGGACAGGGGACCTACAATGAGCAGTTCTTC
CASSNGQGTYNEQFF
>.|TRBJ2-5|TRBV7-8
TGTGCCAGCAGCTTAGTGGAGTTCCAAGAGACCCAGTACTTC
CASSLVEFQETQYF
>.|TRBJ1-1|TRBV5-6
TGTGCCAGCAGCCCGGACATGACGACGAGCACTGAAGCTTTCTTT
CASSPDMTTSTEAFF
>TRBD1|TRBJ2-7|TRBV29-1
TGCAGCGTTACAGGGGCCTACGAGCAGTACTTC
CSVTGAYEQYF
>TRBD2|TRBJ2-2|TRBV4-2
TGTGCCAGCAGCCAAGCGGGAGGGACTGGGGGCGGGGAGCTGTTTTTT
CASSQAGGTGGGELFF
>.|TRBJ2-7|TRBV4-3
TGCGCCAGCAGCCAAGATTGGCCAGGCCCTACCTACGAGCAGTACTTC
CASSQDWPGPTYEQYF
>.|TRBJ1-1|TRBV29-1
TGCAGCGCGGCCAGGGCCCGTTTGGGCACTGAAGCTTTCTTT
CSAARARLGTEAFF
>TRBD1|TRBJ2-4|TRBV29-1
TGCAGCGTTGACGGTATCCGGGACAGCAGTACCTCAAACATTCAGTACTTC
CSVDGIRDSSTSNIQYF
>TRBD2|TRBJ2-7|TRBV5-1
TGCGCCAGCAGCTTTTTGAGCAGCGGGAGAAACTACGAGCAGTACTTC
CASSFLSSGRNYEQYF